This T cell receptor beta chain was observed in a study of blood T cell repertoires in COVID-19. For the study at large: Nucleic acid was either cDNA or gDNA, and it came from T cells, B-cell-depleted T cells, or PBMCs.

The CDR3 is 15 residues long. Germline loops: CDR1 MDHEN, CDR2 SYDVKM. Trimming removed 5 bases from V and 7 bases from J; junction bases left unmatched: 8. Libraries were prepared by immunoSEQ multiplex PCR; TCRdb keeps only in-frame clonotypes and omits some of them. The repertoire holds 410,000 or so clones, approximately 89% seen once, with approximately 1.5% in the top ten. The sequence derives from a woman aged 40 to 50 with COVID-19, enrolled during active disease. The V and J genes are TRBV28 and TRBJ1-4; TRBD1 matches at 9 bases. The sequencing input was peripheral blood. This chain's CDR3 is CASSRPTGGGEKLFF. The DNA of the CDR3 is TGTGCCAGCAGTCGCCCAACAGGGGGCGGTGAAAAACTGTTTTTT. Combining the CDR3 with reference TRBV28 and TRBJ1-4 gives the whole variable domain DVKVTQSSRYLVKRTGEKVFLECVQDMDHENMFWYRQDPGLGLRLIYFSYDVKMKEKGDIPEGYSVSREKKERFSLILESASTNQTSMYLCASSRPTGGGEKLFFGSGTQLSVL.